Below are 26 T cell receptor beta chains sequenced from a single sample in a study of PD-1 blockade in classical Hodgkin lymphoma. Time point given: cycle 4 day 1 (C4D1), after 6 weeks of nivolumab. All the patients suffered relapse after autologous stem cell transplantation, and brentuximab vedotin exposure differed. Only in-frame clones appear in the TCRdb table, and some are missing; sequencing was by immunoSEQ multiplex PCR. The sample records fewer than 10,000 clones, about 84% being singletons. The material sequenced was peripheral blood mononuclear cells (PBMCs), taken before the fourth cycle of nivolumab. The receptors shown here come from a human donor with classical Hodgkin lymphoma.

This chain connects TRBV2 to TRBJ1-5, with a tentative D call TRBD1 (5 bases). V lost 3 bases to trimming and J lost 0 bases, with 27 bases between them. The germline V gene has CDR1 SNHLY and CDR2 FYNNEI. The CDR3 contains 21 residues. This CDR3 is CASSETFWGGLLQYSNQPQHF. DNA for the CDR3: TGTGCCAGCAGTGAGACATTTTGGGGGGGACTACTCCAATATAGCAATCAGCCCCAGCATTTT. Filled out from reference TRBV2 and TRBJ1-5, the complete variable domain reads EPEVTQTPSHQVTQMGQEVILRCVPISNHLYFYWYRQILGQKVEFLVSFYNNEISEKSEIFDDQFSVERPDGSNFTLKIRSTKLEDSAMYFCASSETFWGGLLQYSNQPQHFGDGTRLSIL.

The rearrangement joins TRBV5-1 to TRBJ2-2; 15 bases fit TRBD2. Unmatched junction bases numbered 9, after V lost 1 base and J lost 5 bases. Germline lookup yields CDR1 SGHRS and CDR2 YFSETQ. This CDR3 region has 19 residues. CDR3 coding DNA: TGCGCCAGCAGCTTGAAGGGACTAGCGGGAGGAAGAGGGACCGGGGAGCTGTTTTTT. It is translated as CASSLKGLAGGRGTGELFF. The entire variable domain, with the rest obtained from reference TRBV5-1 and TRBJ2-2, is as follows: KAGVTQTPRYLIKTRGQQVTLSCSPISGHRSVSWYQQTPGQGLQFLFEYFSETQRNKGNFPGRFSGRQFSNSRSEMNVSTLELGDSALYLCASSLKGLAGGRGTGELFFGEGSRLTVL.

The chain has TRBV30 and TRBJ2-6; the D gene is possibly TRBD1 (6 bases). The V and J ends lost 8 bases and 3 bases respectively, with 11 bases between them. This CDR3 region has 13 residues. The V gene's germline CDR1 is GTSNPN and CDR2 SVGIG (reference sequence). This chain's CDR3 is CAIGGDGANVLTF. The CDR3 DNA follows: TGTGCCATAGGGGGTGATGGGGCCAACGTCCTGACTTTC. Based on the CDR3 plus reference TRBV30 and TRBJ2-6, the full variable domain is SQTIHQWPATLVQPVGSPLSLECTVEGTSNPNLYWYRQAAGRGLQLLFYSVGIGQISSEVPQNLSASRPQDRQFILSSKKLLLSDSGFYLCAIGGDGANVLTFGAGSRLTVL.

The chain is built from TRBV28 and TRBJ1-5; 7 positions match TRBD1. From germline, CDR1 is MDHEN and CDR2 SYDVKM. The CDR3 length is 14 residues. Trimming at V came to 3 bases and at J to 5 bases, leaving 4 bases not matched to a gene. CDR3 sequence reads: CASSFRGRHQPQHF. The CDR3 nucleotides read TGTGCCAGCAGTTTTAGGGGGCGTCATCAGCCCCAGCATTTT.

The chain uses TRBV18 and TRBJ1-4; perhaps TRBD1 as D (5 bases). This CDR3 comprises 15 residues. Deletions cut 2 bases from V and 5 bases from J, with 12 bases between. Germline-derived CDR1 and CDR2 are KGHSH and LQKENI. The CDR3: CASSPGPGKNEKLFF. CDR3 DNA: TGTGCCAGCTCACCAGGGCCAGGGAAAAATGAAAAACTGTTTTTT.

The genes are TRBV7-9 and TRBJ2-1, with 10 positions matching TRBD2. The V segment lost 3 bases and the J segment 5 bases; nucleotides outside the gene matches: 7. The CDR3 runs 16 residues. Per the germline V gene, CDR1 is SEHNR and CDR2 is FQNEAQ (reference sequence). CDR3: CASSFQAGGLNNEQFF. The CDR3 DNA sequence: TGTGCCAGCAGCTTTCAAGCGGGAGGGCTAAACAATGAGCAGTTCTTC.

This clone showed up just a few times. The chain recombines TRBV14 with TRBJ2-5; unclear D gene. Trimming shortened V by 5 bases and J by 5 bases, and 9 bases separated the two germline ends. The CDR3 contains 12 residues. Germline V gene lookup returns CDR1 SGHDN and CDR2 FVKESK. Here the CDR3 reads CASSLNWETQYF. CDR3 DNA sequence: TGTGCCAGCAGCTTAAACTGGGAGACCCAGTACTTC.

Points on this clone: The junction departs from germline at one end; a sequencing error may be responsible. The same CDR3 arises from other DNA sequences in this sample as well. CDR3 nucleotide sequence: TGCGCCAGCAGTTTGGTAGCGGGAGATAAGCAGTACTTC. It encodes CASSLVAGDKQYF. This chain joins TRBV5-1 and TRBJ2-7; the match to TRBD2 covers 9 bases. CDR3 length: 13 amino acids. Per germline, CDR1 SGHRS and CDR2 YFSETQ.

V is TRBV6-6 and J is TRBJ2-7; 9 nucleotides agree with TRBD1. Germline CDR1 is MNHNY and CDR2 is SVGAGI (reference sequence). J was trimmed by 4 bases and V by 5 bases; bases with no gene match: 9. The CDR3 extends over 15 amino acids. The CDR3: CASSAPGTGNYEQYF. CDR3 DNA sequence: TGTGCCAGCAGTGCCCCCGGGACAGGGAATTACGAGCAGTACTTC.

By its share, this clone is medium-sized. The CDR3: CASSSRNRENTEAFF. For the CDR3, the DNA is TGTGCCAGCAGCTCAAGAAACAGGGAAAACACTGAAGCTTTCTTT. The chain employs TRBV7-9 and TRBJ1-1; perhaps TRBD1 as D (6 bases). Germline V lookup: CDR1 SEHNR, CDR2 FQNEAQ (reference sequence). The V and J ends lost 4 bases and 2 bases respectively, with 14 bases between them. The CDR3 is made up of 15 amino acids.

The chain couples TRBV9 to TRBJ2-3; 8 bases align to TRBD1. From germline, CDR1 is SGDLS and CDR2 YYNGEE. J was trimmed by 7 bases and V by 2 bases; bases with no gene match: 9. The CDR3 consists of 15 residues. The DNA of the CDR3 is TGTGCCAGCAGCGTGGGACAGGATAGGGACTATACGCAGTATTTT. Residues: CASSVGQDRDYTQYF. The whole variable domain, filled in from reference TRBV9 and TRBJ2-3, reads DSGVTQTPKHLITATGQRVTLRCSPRSGDLSVYWYQQSLDQGLQFLIQYYNGEERAKGNILERFSAQQFPDLHSELNLSSLELGDSALYFCASSVGQDRDYTQYFGPGTRLTVL.

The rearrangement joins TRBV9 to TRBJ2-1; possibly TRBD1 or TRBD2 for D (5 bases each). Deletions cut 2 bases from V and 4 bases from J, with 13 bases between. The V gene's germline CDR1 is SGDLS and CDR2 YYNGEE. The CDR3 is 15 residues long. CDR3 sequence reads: CASSVQGDRYNEQFF. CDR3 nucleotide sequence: TGTGCCAGCAGCGTGCAAGGGGACCGATACAATGAGCAGTTCTTC.

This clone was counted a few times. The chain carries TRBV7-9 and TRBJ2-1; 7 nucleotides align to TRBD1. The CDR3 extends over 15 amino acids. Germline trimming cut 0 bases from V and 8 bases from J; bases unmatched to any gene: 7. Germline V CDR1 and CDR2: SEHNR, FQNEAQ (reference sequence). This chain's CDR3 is CASSLAWNTGDEQFF. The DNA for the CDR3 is TGTGCCAGCAGCTTAGCATGGAATACAGGGGATGAGCAGTTCTTC.

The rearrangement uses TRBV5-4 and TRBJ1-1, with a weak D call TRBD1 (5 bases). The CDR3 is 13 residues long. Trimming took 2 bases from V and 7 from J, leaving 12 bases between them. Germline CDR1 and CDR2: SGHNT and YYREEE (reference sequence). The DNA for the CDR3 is TGTGCCAGCAGCTTATATTGGCAGGGTGAAGCTTTCTTT. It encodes CASSLYWQGEAFF.

CDR3 sequence (DNA): TGTGCCAGCAGCTTATCGGGTACAGATACGCAGTATTTT. Its protein product is CASSLSGTDTQYF. The V call is TRBV11-3, the J call TRBJ2-3; D remains ambiguous. Trimming took off 2 bases at V and 3 bases at J, with 6 bases between the two ends. Germline CDR1 SGHNT, CDR2 YENEEA. This CDR3 comprises 13 residues.

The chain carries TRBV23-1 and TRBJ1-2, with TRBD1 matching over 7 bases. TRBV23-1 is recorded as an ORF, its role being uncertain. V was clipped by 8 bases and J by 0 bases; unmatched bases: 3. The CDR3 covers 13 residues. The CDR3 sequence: CASRTGANYGYTF. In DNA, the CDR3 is TGCGCCAGCCGGACAGGAGCTAACTATGGCTACACCTTC.

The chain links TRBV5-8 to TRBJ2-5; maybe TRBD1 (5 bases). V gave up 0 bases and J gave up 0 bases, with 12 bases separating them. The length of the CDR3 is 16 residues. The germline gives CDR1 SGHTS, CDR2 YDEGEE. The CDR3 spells CASSLVRTRYQETQYF. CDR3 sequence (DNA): TGTGCCAGCAGCTTGGTTCGGACAAGGTACCAAGAGACCCAGTACTTC.

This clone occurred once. The CDR3 coding sequence is TGTGCCAGCTCCATGGGACTAGCCGATGAGCAGTTCTTC. Translation gives CASSMGLADEQFF. V usage is TRBV9 and J usage is TRBJ2-1; the match to TRBD2 covers 9 bases. CDR3 size: 13 residues. V trimming: 7 bases; J trimming: 8 bases; junction bases outside the gene matches: 7. In germline, CDR1 is SGDLS, CDR2 YYNGEE.

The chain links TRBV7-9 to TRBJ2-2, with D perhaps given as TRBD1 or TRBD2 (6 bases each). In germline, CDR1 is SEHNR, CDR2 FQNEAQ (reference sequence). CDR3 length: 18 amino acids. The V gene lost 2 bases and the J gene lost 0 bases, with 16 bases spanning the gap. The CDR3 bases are TGTGCCAGCAGCTTATACACGGGGGCGACCGCGAACACCGGGGAGCTGTTTTTT. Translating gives CASSLYTGATANTGELFF.

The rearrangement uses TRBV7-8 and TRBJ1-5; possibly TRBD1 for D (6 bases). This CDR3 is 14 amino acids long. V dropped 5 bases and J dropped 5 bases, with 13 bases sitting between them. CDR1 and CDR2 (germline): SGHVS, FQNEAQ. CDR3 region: CASSLGGLYQPQHF. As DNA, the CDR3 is TGTGCCAGCAGCCTGGGGGGCTTGTATCAGCCCCAGCATTTT.

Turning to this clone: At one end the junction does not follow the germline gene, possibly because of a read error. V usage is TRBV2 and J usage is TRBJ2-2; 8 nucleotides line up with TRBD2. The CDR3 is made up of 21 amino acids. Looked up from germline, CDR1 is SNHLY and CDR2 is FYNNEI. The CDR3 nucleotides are TGTGCCAGCAGTGAAGCGCGATCGGAGCCCCAGCGGGGGACACGGCACCGGGGAGCTGTTTTT. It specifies CASSEARSEPQRGTRHRGAVF.

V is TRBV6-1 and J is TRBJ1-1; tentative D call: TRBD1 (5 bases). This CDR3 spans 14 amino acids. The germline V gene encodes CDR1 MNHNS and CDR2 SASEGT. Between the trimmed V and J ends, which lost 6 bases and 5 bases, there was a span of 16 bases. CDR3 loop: CASSEPGVATEAFF. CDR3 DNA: TGTGCCAGCAGCGAGCCGGGGGTCGCAACTGAAGCTTTCTTT.

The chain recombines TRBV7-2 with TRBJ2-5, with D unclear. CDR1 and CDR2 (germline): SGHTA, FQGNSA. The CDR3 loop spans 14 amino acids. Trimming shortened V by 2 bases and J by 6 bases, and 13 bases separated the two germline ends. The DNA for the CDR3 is TGTGCCAGCAGCTTACTACAGACTGGAAAGACCCAGTACTTC. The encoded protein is CASSLLQTGKTQYF.

CDR3 nucleotide sequence: TGTGCCTGGAGTGTACAGACAGAAGAGTTCTTC. Translated, it gives CAWSVQTEEFF. V and J are TRBV30 and TRBJ2-1; possibly TRBD1 for D (5 bases). Trimming took off 0 bases at V and 14 bases at J, with 11 bases between the two ends. From germline, CDR1 is GTSNPN and CDR2 SVGIG (reference sequence). CDR3 length: 11 amino acids. The full variable domain, its missing parts supplied by reference TRBV30 and TRBJ2-1, is SQTIHQWPATLVQPVGSPLSLECTVEGTSNPNLYWYRQAAGRGLQLLFYSVGIGQISSEVPQNLSASRPQDRQFILSSKKLLLSDSGFYLCAWSVQTEEFFGPGTRLTVL.

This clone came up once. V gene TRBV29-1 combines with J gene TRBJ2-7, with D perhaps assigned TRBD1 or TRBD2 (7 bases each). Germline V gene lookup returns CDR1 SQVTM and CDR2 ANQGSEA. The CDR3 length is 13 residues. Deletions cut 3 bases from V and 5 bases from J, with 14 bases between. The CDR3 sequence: CSVDSRGGNEQYF. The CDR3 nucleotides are TGCAGCGTTGACTCCAGGGGGGGCAACGAGCAGTACTTC.

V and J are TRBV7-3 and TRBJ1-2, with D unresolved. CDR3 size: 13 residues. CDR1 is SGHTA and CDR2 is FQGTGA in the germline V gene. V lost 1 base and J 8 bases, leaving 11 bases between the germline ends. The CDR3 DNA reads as TGTGCCAGCAGCTTAAGGGCCATGGAGGGCTACACCTTC. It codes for CASSLRAMEGYTF.